This entry lists 28 T cell receptor beta chains sequenced from one sample in a study of Graves' ophthalmopathy and Graves' hyperthyroidism. The sequenced template was RNA, covering the TCR beta CDR3 region. First-round RT-PCR employed HTBI primers, with a second-round multiplex PCR after it. TCRdb used MiXCR to reprocess the multiplex PCR reads, holding one entry per CDR3 protein. The sample has about 400,000 distinct CDR3 sequences; about 17% are singletons. Sequenced input: peripheral blood. The receptors come from a woman aged 18 to 35 with Graves' ophthalmopathy.

This clonotype was counted ten times or more. The V and J genes are TRBV27 and TRBJ1-5; 9 bases fit TRBD1. Germline assignment: CDR1 MNHEY and CDR2 SMNVEV (reference sequence). The CDR3 totals 16 residues. J gave up 4 bases and V 5 bases, and 9 bases lay outside the gene matches. The CDR3, as DNA: TGTGCCAGCAGTCCGGGGGACAGGGTGGATAATCAGCCCCAGCATTTT. It translates to CASSPGDRVDNQPQHF.

This clonotype occurred many times. The rearrangement uses TRBV2 and TRBJ2-7; D gene ambiguous. CDR1 and CDR2 from the germline V gene are SNHLY and FYNNEI. The V and J ends lost 2 bases and 3 bases respectively, with 5 bases between them. This CDR3 has 12 residues. CDR3 sequence reads: CASSEQVYEQYF. CDR3 sequence (DNA): TGTGCCAGCAGTGAACAGGTCTACGAGCAGTACTTC.

This chain joins TRBV27 and TRBJ2-7; 9 positions agree with TRBD2. V trimming: 2 bases; J trimming: 6 bases; junction bases outside the gene matches: 5. This CDR3 spans 14 amino acids. Germline CDR1 and CDR2: MNHEY and SMNVEV (reference sequence). Written as DNA, the CDR3 is TGTGCCAGCAGTTTACTAGCGGGACCCATCGAGCAGTACTTC. Amino acid sequence: CASSLLAGPIEQYF.

Ten or more counts support this clonotype. J is TRBJ2-5 and V is TRBV4-1, with D tentatively TRBD2 (6 bases). CDR3 length equals 14 residues. Trimming left V 3 bases short and J 9 bases short, with 17 bases between. Germline CDR1 reads MGHRA; CDR2 reads YSYEKL. CDR3: CASSQGFGEEAQYF. CDR3 nucleotides: TGCGCCAGCAGCCAGGGATTCGGGGAGGAGGCCCAGTACTTC.

J is TRBJ2-7 and V is TRBV4-1, with 11 nucleotides matching TRBD2. Germline CDR1 and CDR2: MGHRA and YSYEKL. Unmatched junction bases numbered 3, after V lost 1 base and J lost 4 bases. This CDR3 is built from 15 residues. CDR3 loop: CASSQVGLAAYEQYF. The CDR3 nucleotides read TGCGCCAGCAGCCAAGTGGGACTAGCGGCTTACGAGCAGTACTTC.

This clonotype was picked up many times. V usage is TRBV12-3 or TRBV12-4 and J usage is TRBJ1-2; a possible D gene is TRBD1 (5 bases). This CDR3 contains 11 residues. V was shortened by 7 bases and J by 4 bases, with 7 bases between the two germline ends. This chain's CDR3 is CASKGSYGYTF. CDR3 in DNA: TGTGCCAGCAAGGGGAGCTATGGCTACACCTTC.

There are many counts of this clonotype. The gene calls are TRBV7-9 and TRBJ2-5; possibly TRBD1 for D (5 bases). The CDR3 extends over 19 amino acids. Trimming took off 2 bases at V and 4 bases at J, with 26 bases between the two ends. From germline, CDR1 is SEHNR and CDR2 FQNEAQ (reference sequence). CDR3 region: CASSLKHTGGRPNGETQYF. CDR3 DNA: TGTGCCAGCAGCTTAAAACACACAGGCGGCCGCCCGAACGGAGAGACCCAGTACTTC.

Ten or more counts support this clonotype. The chain joins TRBV28 to TRBJ2-7, with 8 bases matching TRBD2. With V trimmed by 8 bases and J by 7 bases, 10 bases remained unmatched. Germline CDR1 and CDR2: MDHEN and SYDVKM. This CDR3 is 13 amino acids long. The chain's CDR3 is CASRGLAEWEQYF. The CDR3 DNA is TGTGCCAGCCGTGGACTAGCCGAATGGGAGCAGTACTTC.

This clonotype has more than one count but fewer than ten. The chain has TRBV3-1 and TRBJ2-7, with D possibly TRBD1 on 5 matching bases. Trimming left V 7 bases short and J 6 bases short, with 19 bases between. The CDR3 totals 14 residues. Germline V gene sequence: CDR1 LGHDT, CDR2 YNNKEL (reference sequence). CDR3 bases: TGTGCCAGCACTCTAGGACATCCAAGACTCGAGCAGTACTTC. Its translation: CASTLGHPRLEQYF.

The rearrangement links TRBV4-1 to TRBJ1-5; no clear D gene. V lost 0 bases and J lost 0, with 15 bases in between. This CDR3 has 18 residues. The V gene's germline CDR1 is MGHRA and CDR2 YSYEKL. The CDR3 DNA follows: TGCGCCAGCAGCCAAGAATGGGTTTCGGCCATTAGCAATCAGCCCCAGCATTTT. Encoded protein: CASSQEWVSAISNQPQHF.

This clonotype was observed at least ten times. V gene TRBV6-1 combines with J gene TRBJ1-2; TRBD1 aligns across 9 bases. Germline lookup yields CDR1 MNHNS and CDR2 SASEGT. The V segment lost 4 bases and the J segment 4 bases; nucleotides outside the gene matches: 4. The CDR3 sequence is 14 residues long. The CDR3 region has the DNA TGTGCCAGCAGTGGGACAGGGGTAGTCTATGGCTACACCTTC. Amino acids: CASSGTGVVYGYTF.

Ten or more counts support this clonotype. The J gene is TRBJ1-6, the V gene TRBV6-5; D unclear. Germline assignment: CDR1 MNHEY and CDR2 SVGAGI. The CDR3 loop spans 13 amino acids. V lost 2 bases to trimming and J lost 7 bases, with 6 bases between them. CDR3 loop: CASSYRGNSPLHF. CDR3 nucleotides: TGTGCCAGCAGTTACCGGGGAAATTCACCCCTCCACTTT.

This clonotype was counted at least ten times. The chain joins TRBV29-1 to TRBJ2-4; 7 nucleotides agree with TRBD1. CDR1 and CDR2 from the germline V gene are SQVTM and ANQGSEA. With 0 bases clipped from V and 8 bases from J, the junction kept 7 bases outside the gene matches. The CDR3 is made up of 14 amino acids. The CDR3 reads CSVEDRDREDIQYF. CDR3 DNA: TGCAGCGTTGAAGATCGAGACAGGGAAGACATTCAGTACTTC.

The sample holds many counts of this clonotype. This chain uses TRBV27 with TRBJ1-6, with D unresolved. V dropped 2 bases and J dropped 7 bases, with 9 bases sitting between them. CDR1 is MNHEY, CDR2 SMNVEV, per germline (reference sequence). The CDR3 consists of 14 residues. CDR3 residues: CASSLMEKNSPLHF. The CDR3 region has the DNA TGTGCCAGCAGTTTAATGGAGAAGAATTCACCCCTCCACTTT.

This clonotype was counted a single time. The chain joins TRBV6-2 or TRBV6-3 to TRBJ1-5; D is perhaps TRBD1 (5 bases). Germline CDR1 reads MNHEY; CDR2 reads SVGEGT. Trimming removed 4 bases at V and 13 bases at J, with 14 bases between. This CDR3 comprises 12 residues. Written as DNA, the CDR3 is TGTGCCAGCAGTTGGCAGGGTAACCCGCAGCATTTT. It translates to CASSWQGNPQHF.

This clonotype appeared many times. The chain recombines TRBV25-1 with TRBJ1-6; TRBD1 aligns across 8 bases. V trimming: 0 bases; J trimming: 9 bases; junction bases outside the gene matches: 4. This CDR3 comprises 15 residues. CDR1 and CDR2 from the germline V gene are MGHDK and SYGVNS. The CDR3 is CASSEYRQGSSPLHF. DNA for the CDR3: TGTGCCAGCAGTGAATACCGACAGGGGAGTTCACCCCTCCACTTT.

Many counts were recorded for this clonotype. The chain joins TRBV6-4 to TRBJ1-6; D is uncertain. Germline V gene sequence: CDR1 MRHNA, CDR2 SNTAGT. CDR3 length equals 14 residues. V dropped 5 bases and J dropped 7 bases, with 12 bases sitting between them. The chain's CDR3 is CASSQQPENSPLHF. As DNA, the CDR3 is TGTGCCAGCAGTCAACAGCCGGAGAATTCACCCCTCCACTTT.

J is TRBJ1-1 and V is TRBV18, with 7 bases fitting TRBD1. Germline-derived CDR1 and CDR2 are KGHSH and LQKENI. V lost 2 bases to trimming and J lost 1 base; unmatched junction nucleotides: 10. The CDR3 consists of 17 residues. CDR3 in DNA: TGTGCCAGCTCACCAACTTCAGGGGGAGGGCCGAACACTGAAGCTTTCTTT. This translates into CASSPTSGGGPNTEAFF.

The chain links TRBV7-8 to TRBJ2-5; D call uncertain. Trimming left V 1 base short and J 3 bases short, with 15 bases between. This CDR3 spans 16 amino acids. Germline CDR1 SGHVS, CDR2 FQNEAQ. This CDR3 is CASSLVGFVSKETQYF. In DNA, the CDR3 is TGTGCCAGCAGCTTAGTGGGGTTCGTCTCCAAAGAGACCCAGTACTTC. Filled out from reference TRBV7-8 and TRBJ2-5, the complete variable domain reads GAGVSQSPRYKVAKRGQDVALRCDPISGHVSLFWYQQALGQGPEFLTYFQNEAQLDKSGLPSDRFFAERPEGSVSTLKIQRTQQEDSAVYLCASSLVGFVSKETQYFGPGTRLLVL.

This clonotype was detected many times. This chain joins TRBV12-3 or TRBV12-4 and TRBJ2-5; a weak D match, TRBD2 (5 bases). This CDR3 is built from 15 residues. V lost 3 bases to trimming and J lost 5 bases, with 16 bases between them. The CDR3 DNA follows: TGTGCCAGCAGTTTGAGGGCAAGGTCGGGGGAGACCCAGTACTTC. It codes for CASSLRARSGETQYF.

There are many counts of this clonotype. This chain uses TRBV7-2 with TRBJ2-5; tentative D call: TRBD2 (6 bases). V lost 1 base and J 4 bases, leaving 13 bases between the germline ends. The CDR3 covers 15 residues. CDR1 and CDR2 (germline): SGHTA, FQGNSA. The CDR3 DNA is TGTGCCAGCAGCTTAGAGAGGACTAAGGTAGAGACCCAGTACTTC. Translated: CASSLERTKVETQYF.

This clonotype was counted many times. The J gene is TRBJ2-7, the V gene TRBV6-2 or TRBV6-3; D gene unclear. The CDR3 runs 11 residues. CDR1 is MNHEY, CDR2 SVGEGT, per germline. The germline V and J ends were trimmed by 2 bases and 3 bases, with 2 bases remaining between them. CDR3 sequence (DNA): TGTGCCAGCAGTTACGACTACGAGCAGTACTTC. Encoded protein: CASSYDYEQYF.

This clonotype was observed at least ten times. The rearrangement uses TRBV12-3 or TRBV12-4 and TRBJ2-2; D assignment may be TRBD1 or TRBD2 (5 bases each). This CDR3 is 16 amino acids long. V was cut by 5 bases and J by 4 bases, with 17 bases left in between. In nucleotides, the CDR3 is TGTGCCAGCAGTCTTACTCGGGGCGCGGGCACCGGGGAGCTGTTTTTT. This gives the protein CASSLTRGAGTGELFF.

This clonotype was picked up many times. The chain joins TRBV27 to TRBJ1-4, with 12 nucleotides matching TRBD1. V lost 6 bases and J lost 8; bases outside the gene matches: 4. This CDR3 comprises 14 residues. Per the germline V gene, CDR1 is MNHEY and CDR2 is SMNVEV (reference sequence). CDR3 in amino acids: CASRGQGAREKLFF. The DNA for the CDR3 is TGTGCCAGCAGGGGACAGGGGGCGAGGGAAAAACTGTTTTTT.

This clonotype was recorded many times. This chain links TRBV28 with TRBJ2-5, with D possibly matching TRBD2 (6 bases). Per the germline V gene, CDR1 is MDHEN and CDR2 is SYDVKM. Deletions cut 5 bases from V and 2 bases from J, with 15 bases between. CDR3 length: 15 residues. The CDR3 DNA sequence: TGTGCCAGCAGTCCCAACCGGGACTTTCAAGAGACCCAGTACTTC. Translated, it gives CASSPNRDFQETQYF. Full variable domain (outside the CDR3, taken from reference TRBV28 and TRBJ2-5): DVKVTQSSRYLVKRTGEKVFLECVQDMDHENMFWYRQDPGLGLRLIYFSYDVKMKEKGDIPEGYSVSREKKERFSLILESASTNQTSMYLCASSPNRDFQETQYFGPGTRLLVL.

This clonotype was seen a few times. V is TRBV2 and J is TRBJ2-7; tentative D call: TRBD2 (5 bases). This CDR3 region has 12 residues. Germline V gene lookup returns CDR1 SNHLY and CDR2 FYNNEI. Between the trimmed V and J ends, which lost 5 bases and 4 bases, there was a span of 9 bases. The CDR3 bases are TGTGCCAGCAGTCCACTAGTGTACGAGCAGTACTTC. Encoded protein: CASSPLVYEQYF.

This clonotype came up many times. The chain carries TRBV19 and TRBJ2-7; perhaps TRBD2 as D (6 bases). V lost 2 bases to trimming and J lost 6 bases, with 20 bases between them. This CDR3 is built from 16 residues. CDR1 and CDR2 from the germline V gene are LNHDA and SQIVND (reference sequence). This CDR3 reads CASSIMASGVSGEQYF. For the CDR3, the DNA is TGTGCCAGTAGTATAATGGCGTCGGGGGTTTCAGGCGAGCAGTACTTC.

This clonotype was detected ten times or more. The germline gene is not matched at one end of the junction; a read error may be the cause. The genes are TRBV3-1 and TRBJ1-1, with 9 bases aligning to TRBD1. The CDR3 length is 13 residues. The germline CDR1 and CDR2 sequences are LGHDT and YNNKEL (reference sequence). The CDR3 nucleotides are TGTGCCAGCTCTGGGACAGGGAACACTGAAGCTTCCTTT. Residues: CASSGTGNTEASF.